A single sample is the source of the 14 T cell receptor beta chains below, sequenced in a study of regulatory T cells in long-lasting Graves disease (dated by TCRdb to the early 2020s). Receptors were amplified or captured by multiplex PCR. Sequenced on an Illumina HiSeq 4000. CDR3 regions were amplified by Arm-PCR with iRepertoire HTBI primers to construct TCR beta libraries. TCRdb trimmed the raw reads at Q25, called clones with MiXCR and kept productive beta chains. Here each entry gathers all rows of one CDR3 protein and keeps the most common genes and DNA. The sample has some 350,000 distinct CDR3 sequences on record, around 15% of them singletons. Over 20% of the sample goes to the ten largest clones. The sample's time point, from its label and the paper: newly diagnosed GD, antithyroid drugs for less than 3 months. For both TCR sequencing and RNA sequencing, RNA was extracted from PBMCs in TRIzol.

These same records also appear under a second study, on T cells in Graves' hyperthyroidism and ophthalmopathy.

The starting material was peripheral blood mononuclear cells (PBMCs), obtained at new diagnosis, from a patient treated with antithyroid drugs. Receptors were obtained from a woman in her late teens or twenties with Graves disease. Donor details come from another sample of the same person, matched by shared clones.

This clonotype was counted at least ten times. This sequence joins TRBV2 and TRBJ1-2; no reliable D call. The germline V gene encodes CDR1 SNHLY and CDR2 FYNNEI. The length of the CDR3 is 14 residues. The V end was cut by 6 bases, the J end by 5 bases, with 16 bases between. Written as DNA, the CDR3 is TGTGCCAGCAGCCCCGAGGTAGGGTGGTATGGCTACACCTTC. Encoded protein: CASSPEVGWYGYTF.

J is TRBJ2-1 and V is TRBV3-1; D unresolved. The CDR3 runs 11 residues. The V gene lost 0 bases and the J gene lost 12 bases, with 6 bases spanning the gap. From germline, CDR1 is LGHDT and CDR2 YNNKEL (reference sequence). The CDR3 region has the DNA TGTGCCAGCAGCCAAGAACTTGGGCAGTTCTTC. This codes for CASSQELGQFF.

This clonotype was seen repeatedly, ten times or more. The CDR3 DNA is TGTGCCAGCGCTGGGGGAACCTCTGGCTATGGCTACACCTTC. Its protein product is CASAGGTSGYGYTF. The chain employs TRBV2 and TRBJ1-2, with D possibly TRBD1 on 5 matching bases. The germline V gene has CDR1 SNHLY and CDR2 FYNNEI. Trimming stripped 8 bases from V and 4 bases from J, with 17 bases between. CDR3 size: 14 residues.

This clonotype was picked up many times. This chain links TRBV7-8 with TRBJ1-1; D remains ambiguous. In germline, CDR1 is SGHVS, CDR2 FQNEAQ. V was trimmed by 7 bases and J by 1 base, leaving 10 bases between them. CDR3 length: 13 amino acids. The CDR3 spells CASTPFKNTEAFF. The CDR3 nucleotides are TGTGCCAGCACCCCGTTTAAGAACACTGAAGCTTTCTTT.

A remark on this clonotype: A much larger clone lies one base from this, so it may be a read error. V and J are TRBV10-1 and TRBJ2-1, with 7 bases matching TRBD2. Germline trimming cut 2 bases from V and 13 bases from J; bases unmatched to any gene: 14. The CDR3 consists of 15 residues. Germline CDR1 and CDR2: WNHNN and SYGVQD (reference sequence). DNA of the CDR3: TGCGCCAGCAGTGAGGTGGCTAGCGGACTAGAGACCCAGTTCTTC. Protein: CASSEVASGLETQFF.

This clonotype was observed a handful of times. The rearrangement uses TRBV3-1 and TRBJ2-7; 8 nucleotides agree with TRBD1. CDR1 is LGHDT and CDR2 is YNNKEL in the germline V gene (reference sequence). The CDR3 is 14 amino acids. J lost 3 bases, V lost 3 bases, and 4 bases had no gene match. CDR3 residues: CASSQGQAFYEQYF. CDR3 nucleotides: TGTGCCAGCAGCCAGGGACAGGCATTCTACGAGCAGTACTTC.

This clonotype showed up many times. The V call is TRBV5-1, the J call TRBJ1-1, with a weak D call TRBD1 (6 bases). CDR1 and CDR2 from the germline V gene are SGHRS and YFSETQ. The CDR3 spans 14 residues. The germline V and J ends were trimmed by 2 bases and 5 bases, with 13 bases remaining between them. CDR3 in amino acids: CASSFGGQTTEAFF. For the CDR3, the DNA is TGCGCCAGCAGCTTCGGGGGGCAAACTACTGAAGCTTTCTTT.

This clonotype was observed a handful of times. The genes are TRBV15 and TRBJ1-5; D call uncertain. The CDR3 extends over 14 amino acids. The V gene lost 0 bases and the J gene lost 4 bases, with 7 bases spanning the gap. CDR1 and CDR2 (germline): LNHNV, YYDKDF (reference sequence). The chain's CDR3 is CATSRDRSNQPQHF. The DNA for the CDR3 is TGTGCCACCAGCAGAGATAGGAGTAATCAGCCCCAGCATTTT.

This clonotype occurred many times. This chain links TRBV20-1 with TRBJ2-2; TRBD1 is a possible D gene (5 bases). The ends were cut back, 6 bases at V and 1 base at J, with 18 bases in the middle. Germline V gene sequence: CDR1 DFQATT, CDR2 SNEGSKA (reference sequence). CDR3 length equals 16 residues. The CDR3 nucleotides are TGCAGTGCGAGACAGACTGAGGTTGGGAACACCGGGGAGCTGTTTTTT. Translation gives CSARQTEVGNTGELFF.

The chain recombines TRBV28 with TRBJ1-1; TRBD1 matches 9 bases. The CDR3 runs to 15 residues. Germline V lookup: CDR1 MDHEN, CDR2 SYDVKM. Germline trimming cut 6 bases from V and 4 bases from J; bases unmatched to any gene: 9. CDR3 protein: CASRGPGQGSTEAFF. CDR3 nucleotide sequence: TGTGCCAGCAGGGGACCGGGACAGGGCTCCACTGAAGCTTTCTTT.

The DNA for the CDR3 is TGTGCCAGCAGCTTACGGTTAGCGGGAAGCGGGAACAATGAGCAGTTCTTC. Encoded protein: CASSLRLAGSGNNEQFF. The chain couples TRBV7-6 to TRBJ2-1, with TRBD2 matching 8 bases. CDR1 SGHVS and CDR2 FNYEAQ come from the germline V gene. J gave up 5 bases and V 2 bases, and 11 bases lay outside the gene matches. The CDR3 runs 17 residues.

This clonotype appeared many times. In nucleotides, the CDR3 is TGCGCCAGCAGCCAAGTTGGGGGCCGAGAAAAACTGTTTTTT. Its protein is CASSQVGGREKLFF. The V gene is TRBV4-1, the J gene TRBJ1-4; D is perhaps TRBD1 (6 bases). Germline V gene sequence: CDR1 MGHRA, CDR2 YSYEKL. The CDR3 length is 14 residues. With 1 base removed from V and 8 bases from J, the gap between germline ends came to 11 bases.

In this sample, this clonotype turned up many times. V gene TRBV5-1 combines with J gene TRBJ2-1; D perhaps matches TRBD1 (6 bases). This CDR3 spans 15 amino acids. Germline CDR1 SGHRS, CDR2 YFSETQ. Trimming stripped 0 bases from V and 3 bases from J, with 10 bases between. The DNA for the CDR3 is TGCGCCAGCAGCTTGGCTTTGACAGGCTACAATGAGCAGTTCTTC. It specifies CASSLALTGYNEQFF.

The chain couples TRBV3-1 to TRBJ2-7; D uncertain. CDR1 LGHDT and CDR2 YNNKEL come from the germline V gene (reference sequence). V was pared by 4 bases and J by 3 bases, with 10 bases between. The CDR3 spans 13 residues. CDR3 in amino acids: CASSPRWGYEQYF. For the CDR3, the DNA is TGTGCCAGCAGCCCGAGATGGGGCTACGAGCAGTACTTC.